The 29 T cell receptor beta chains in this list originate from one sample, sequenced in a study of blood T cells in healthy people across ages. Then a second PCR, running about 6 to 12 cycles, was carried out with a sample-barcoded 5' primer and a J-beta primer mix. TCRdb recomputed calls from the 5' RACE reads with MiXCR, one row per CDR3 protein. Found here are about 1.6 million distinct CDR3 sequences, approximately 32% of them singletons; the top ten hold around 11%. Sequencing was performed on blood. The receptor set was obtained from a woman in her twenties or thirties in good health.

The chain links TRBV7-8 to TRBJ2-7; 8 nucleotides align to TRBD2. Germline CDR1 and CDR2: SGHVS and FQNEAQ. The CDR3 length is 14 residues. Unmatched junction bases numbered 7, after V lost 7 bases and J lost 2 bases. The CDR3 DNA sequence: TGTGCCAGCAACGCGGGGGGAAGCCCCTACGAGCAGTACTTC. Protein: CASNAGGSPYEQYF.

Only a few counts were recorded for this clonotype. The chain uses TRBV7-6 and TRBJ2-7, with a weak D call TRBD2 (6 bases). V dropped 5 bases and J dropped 3 bases, with 17 bases sitting between them. The V gene's germline CDR1 is SGHVS and CDR2 FNYEAQ. CDR3 size: 15 residues. The CDR3 protein is CASSPLASGVYEQYF. The CDR3 region has the DNA TGTGCCAGCAGCCCCCTAGCGTCTGGGGTCTACGAGCAGTACTTC.

There are a few counts of this clonotype. The chain has TRBV13 and TRBJ2-1; TRBD2 agrees at 8 bases. V lost 5 bases, J lost 0 bases, and 21 bases stayed unmatched. This CDR3 is 21 amino acids long. In germline, CDR1 is PRHDT, CDR2 FYEKMQ (reference sequence). The CDR3 DNA reads TGTGCCAGCAGCCGGGGTCGCGTGACTAGCGAATGGGTTAGCTCCTACAATGAGCAGTTCTTC. This translates into CASSRGRVTSEWVSSYNEQFF.

The genes are TRBV20-1 and TRBJ1-5, with D perhaps TRBD1 (5 bases). The germline V and J ends were trimmed by 0 bases and 3 bases, with 12 bases remaining between them. The CDR3 contains 15 residues. Germline V lookup: CDR1 DFQATT, CDR2 SNEGSKA (reference sequence). This CDR3 is CSARDGAGLNQPQHF. CDR3 in DNA: TGCAGTGCTAGAGACGGGGCAGGGCTCAATCAGCCCCAGCATTTT.

This clonotype has more than one count but fewer than ten. The J gene is TRBJ2-1, the V gene TRBV20-1; D is ambiguous. Germline V gene data show CDR1 as DFQATT and CDR2 as SNEGSKA (reference sequence). The CDR3 covers 12 residues. V was pared by 3 bases and J by 7 bases, with 10 bases between. DNA of the CDR3: TGCAGTGCTAGTTGGACCCAGAATGAGCAGTTCTTC. It specifies CSASWTQNEQFF.

The chain couples TRBV20-1 to TRBJ2-7, with a possible D match to TRBD1 (5 bases). V was clipped by 3 bases and J by 4 bases, with 13 bases between them. The germline V gene encodes CDR1 DFQATT and CDR2 SNEGSKA (reference sequence). This CDR3 is built from 13 residues. CDR3 residues: CSARPQQVYEQYF. The DNA for the CDR3 is TGCAGTGCTAGGCCGCAACAGGTTTACGAGCAGTACTTC.

CDR3 sequence (DNA): TGTGCCAGCAGCCAAGCCGCCGCGGTTTCCACCTACGAGCAGTACTTC. It encodes CASSQAAAVSTYEQYF. V is TRBV3-1 and J is TRBJ2-7; D uncertain. Trimming removed 1 base from V and 2 bases from J, with 15 bases in between. Germline V gene sequence: CDR1 LGHDT, CDR2 YNNKEL (reference sequence). This CDR3 spans 16 amino acids.

This sequence joins TRBV5-1 and TRBJ1-6; TRBD1 agrees at 8 bases. The CDR3 totals 13 residues. The ends lost 5 bases at V and 9 bases at J; junction bases unmatched: 4. Germline V lookup: CDR1 SGHRS, CDR2 YFSETQ. This chain's CDR3 is CASSWDRSSPLHF. The CDR3 nucleotides read TGCGCCAGCAGTTGGGACAGGTCTTCACCCCTCCACTTT.

The chain links TRBV6-6 to TRBJ1-1, with D maybe TRBD1 (6 bases). Germline V gives CDR1 MNHNY, CDR2 SVGAGI (reference sequence). This CDR3 is 13 amino acids long. V lost 7 bases and J lost 5, with 14 bases in between. CDR3 DNA: TGTGCCAGCACACCCCATAGGGGGACTGAAGCTTTCTTT. Protein: CASTPHRGTEAFF.

Worth noting for this clonotype: Germline is not matched at one junction end, which may reflect a read error. The rearrangement links TRBV7-9 to TRBJ2-3; possible D gene TRBD1, 6 bases. This CDR3 is 16 amino acids long. Germline CDR1 SEHNR, CDR2 FQNEAQ (reference sequence). CDR3 residues: CAGSLLMGASTDTQYF. The CDR3 region has the DNA TGTGCCGGCAGCTTGCTTATGGGGGCGAGCACAGATACGCAGTATTTT.

The rearrangement joins TRBV3-1 to TRBJ2-5; D may correspond to TRBD1 or TRBD2 (5 bases each). The CDR3 covers 15 residues. CDR1 is LGHDT, CDR2 YNNKEL, per germline (reference sequence). The V gene lost 5 bases and the J gene lost 5 bases, with 18 bases spanning the gap. The CDR3 DNA follows: TGTGCCAGCAGCTATTTTCACGGGGCCGTGGAGACCCAGTACTTC. As protein: CASSYFHGAVETQYF.

This chain joins TRBV20-1 and TRBJ2-3, with no clear D. This CDR3 region has 15 residues. The germline V gene has CDR1 DFQATT and CDR2 SNEGSKA (reference sequence). CDR3 coding DNA: TGCGGTACCACGGCAACAAACCCTAGCACAGATACGCAGTATTTT. Its translation is CGTTATNPSTDTQYF.

The rearrangement links TRBV9 to TRBJ2-3; tentative D call: TRBD1 (5 bases). This CDR3 contains 16 residues. Germline V gives CDR1 SGDLS, CDR2 YYNGEE. V was cut by 4 bases and J by 2 bases, with 17 bases left in between. CDR3 DNA: TGTGCCAGCAGCCCCCGCCAAGGGGCTTACACAGATACGCAGTATTTT. Amino acids: CASSPRQGAYTDTQYF. The whole variable domain, remainder taken from reference TRBV9 and TRBJ2-3, is DSGVTQTPKHLITATGQRVTLRCSPRSGDLSVYWYQQSLDQGLQFLIQYYNGEERAKGNILERFSAQQFPDLHSELNLSSLELGDSALYFCASSPRQGAYTDTQYFGPGTRLTVL.

This clonotype was detected a few times. V and J are TRBV27 and TRBJ2-1, with D perhaps TRBD1 or TRBD2 (5 bases each). Germline assignment: CDR1 MNHEY and CDR2 SMNVEV (reference sequence). This CDR3 has 18 residues. Trimming left V 0 bases short and J 1 base short, with 16 bases between. CDR3 protein: CASSLSPKGTASYNEQFF. The CDR3 bases are TGTGCCAGCAGTTTATCGCCCAAGGGGACCGCATCCTACAATGAGCAGTTCTTC.

V usage is TRBV28 and J usage is TRBJ2-5; the D gene is possibly TRBD2 (5 bases). The J call may be incorrect, as the DNA end agrees better with TRBJ2-7. CDR3 length: 14 amino acids. The germline V gene has CDR1 MDHEN and CDR2 SYDVKM. The CDR3 DNA reads as TGTGCCAGCAGTTTCGCTAGCAATGTCCGCGAGCAGTACTTC. Translating gives CASSFASNVREQYF.

J is TRBJ2-3 and V is TRBV3-1; 8 bases agree with TRBD2. Germline V gene lookup returns CDR1 LGHDT and CDR2 YNNKEL (reference sequence). The CDR3 is 16 amino acids. The V and J ends lost 2 bases and 0 bases, in that order; junction bases with no gene match: 4. CDR3 region: CASSQPGLGSTDTQYF. CDR3 coding DNA: TGTGCCAGCAGCCAACCGGGACTAGGCAGCACAGATACGCAGTATTTT.

The rearrangement links TRBV2 to TRBJ2-4; the D gene is possibly TRBD2 (6 bases). Gene TRBJ2-7 matches the end of the DNA better, so the J call may be wrong. The CDR3 is 15 residues long. Germline V gene lookup returns CDR1 SNHLY and CDR2 FYNNEI. The CDR3 nucleotides are TGTGCCAGCAGAACGGAGGGGTCGAGCTACCGCGAGCAGTACTTC. It codes for CASRTEGSSYREQYF.

The chain employs TRBV14 and TRBJ1-1; D not resolved. In germline, CDR1 is SGHDN, CDR2 FVKESK. There are 14 residues in the CDR3. V lost 1 base and J 4 bases, leaving 10 bases between the germline ends. The CDR3 nucleotides are TGTGCCAGCAGCCAAGTGCACCTGACCACTGAAGCTTTCTTT. Translation gives CASSQVHLTTEAFF.

This clonotype came up a few times. The V call is TRBV5-1, the J call TRBJ2-1, with 9 bases matching TRBD1. With 5 bases clipped from V and 6 bases from J, the junction kept 12 bases outside the gene matches. Looked up from germline, CDR1 is SGHRS and CDR2 is YFSETQ. The CDR3 is 16 amino acids. CDR3 sequence reads: CASSQRTGGVGNEQFF. The CDR3 nucleotides are TGCGCCAGCAGTCAAAGAACAGGGGGCGTTGGCAATGAGCAGTTCTTC.

The chain couples TRBV4-1 to TRBJ2-5, with D possibly TRBD2 on 6 matching bases. This CDR3 has 14 residues. Germline assignment: CDR1 MGHRA and CDR2 YSYEKL. Between the trimmed V and J ends, which lost 1 base and 5 bases, there was a span of 11 bases. CDR3 sequence reads: CASSQVAGMETQYF. The CDR3 DNA follows: TGCGCCAGCAGCCAAGTGGCGGGGATGGAGACCCAGTACTTC.

On this clonotype: A clone one base away is much larger, so this may be a read error. V gene TRBV29-1 combines with J gene TRBJ2-7, with 9 nucleotides matching TRBD1. The germline CDR1 and CDR2 sequences are SQVTM and ANQGSEA. CDR3 size: 14 residues. CDR3 in amino acids: CSVRLGQGQYERYF. The CDR3 coding sequence is TGCAGCGTTCGTCTGGGACAGGGACAGTACGAGCGGTACTTC.

The chain has TRBV11-2 and TRBJ2-3; tentatively, D is TRBD2 (6 bases). Germline lookup yields CDR1 SGHAT and CDR2 FQNNGV. The germline V and J ends were trimmed by 9 bases and 3 bases, with 22 bases remaining between them. The CDR3 sequence is 16 residues long. CDR3 sequence: CASSRRRAGGTDTQYF. The CDR3, as DNA: TGTGCCAGTAGTCGCCGCCGGGCCGGAGGGACAGATACGCAGTATTTT.

This clonotype was counted a few times. The chain uses TRBV25-1 and TRBJ2-3, with TRBD2 matching over 11 bases. The germline gives CDR1 MGHDK, CDR2 SYGVNS. The CDR3 is 15 residues long. Trimming at V came to 4 bases and at J to 4 bases, leaving 4 bases not matched to a gene. CDR3 loop: CASSGGTSGADTQYF. The CDR3 nucleotides read TGTGCCAGCAGTGGCGGGACTAGCGGAGCAGATACGCAGTATTTT.

The chain employs TRBV6-2 or TRBV6-3 and TRBJ2-5; 7 bases are shared with TRBD1. The assigned J gene may be wrong: the sequence end matches TRBJ2-7 better. Germline-derived CDR1 and CDR2 are MNHEY and SVGEGT. The CDR3 runs to 16 residues. CDR3 residues: CASSNDPRTGRNEQYF. The CDR3 DNA sequence: TGTGCCAGCAGCAACGACCCGCGGACAGGAAGGAACGAGCAGTACTTC.

The chain links TRBV6-2 or TRBV6-3 to TRBJ1-1; D may be TRBD1 (6 bases). This CDR3 is built from 17 residues. Germline V gene lookup returns CDR1 MNHEY and CDR2 SVGEGT. Trimming left V 3 bases short and J 3 bases short, with 20 bases between. The CDR3 DNA follows: TGTGCCAGCAGTTATCTTACAGGGTATGGATTGGACACTGAAGCTTTCTTT. This sequence encodes CASSYLTGYGLDTEAFF.

This clonotype was counted between two and nine times. The genes are TRBV6-1 and TRBJ1-5, with 7 bases matching TRBD1. Germline V gene sequence: CDR1 MNHNS, CDR2 SASEGT. The CDR3 sequence is 12 residues long. V was clipped by 9 bases and J by 9 bases; unmatched bases: 8. CDR3 region: CASRTGGWPQHF. Here the CDR3 DNA reads TGTGCCAGTCGGACAGGTGGATGGCCCCAGCATTTT.

The chain is built from TRBV24-1 and TRBJ2-1, with D possibly TRBD2 on 5 matching bases. CDR1 KGHDR and CDR2 SFDVKD come from the germline V gene. The ends were cut back, 2 bases at V and 8 bases at J, with 9 bases in the middle. CDR3 length equals 13 residues. CDR3 sequence: CATSDYLAYEQFF. For the CDR3, the DNA is TGTGCCACCAGTGATTATCTAGCCTATGAGCAGTTCTTC.

This clonotype has a count of ten or more. The chain has TRBV7-9 and TRBJ2-7; 8 bases map to TRBD1. With 0 bases clipped from V and 5 bases from J, the junction kept 6 bases outside the gene matches. The CDR3 runs 15 residues. Germline V gene data show CDR1 as SEHNR and CDR2 as FQNEAQ (reference sequence). The DNA for the CDR3 is TGTGCCAGCAGCTTAGCCGGGACAGGAGGGGACGAGCAGTACTTC. Protein product: CASSLAGTGGDEQYF.

The chain links TRBV6-1 to TRBJ1-2, with TRBD1 matching over 7 bases. Trimming cost V 3 bases and J 3 bases; bases outside gene matches: 7. The length of the CDR3 is 15 residues. Germline assignment: CDR1 MNHNS and CDR2 SASEGT. CDR3 sequence reads: CASSDERQGDYGYTF. CDR3 nucleotide sequence: TGTGCCAGCAGTGACGAGAGGCAGGGGGACTATGGCTACACCTTC.